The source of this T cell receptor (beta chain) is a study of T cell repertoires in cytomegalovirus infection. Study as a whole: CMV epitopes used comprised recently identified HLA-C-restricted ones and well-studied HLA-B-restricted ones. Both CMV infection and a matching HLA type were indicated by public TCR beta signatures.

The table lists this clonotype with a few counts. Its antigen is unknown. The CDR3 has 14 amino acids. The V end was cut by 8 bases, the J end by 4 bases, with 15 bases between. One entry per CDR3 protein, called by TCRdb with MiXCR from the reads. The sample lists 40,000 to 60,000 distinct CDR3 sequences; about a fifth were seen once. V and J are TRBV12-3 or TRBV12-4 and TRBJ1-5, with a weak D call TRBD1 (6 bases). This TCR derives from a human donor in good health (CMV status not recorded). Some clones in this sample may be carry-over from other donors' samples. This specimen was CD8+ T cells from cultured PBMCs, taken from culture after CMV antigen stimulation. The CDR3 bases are TGTGCCAGCTTAGGGGGGAGTTTAAATCAGCCCCAGCATTTT. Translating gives CASLGGSLNQPQHF.